The present T cell receptor (beta chain) was sequenced within a study of CD8+CD57+ T cells in acquired aplastic anemia. Genomic DNA served as template for TCR beta VDJ and CDR3 profiling. Each CDR3 protein gets one entry after TCRdb re-called the reads with MiXCR. Among a few hundred thousand distinct CDR3 sequences listed, around 49% were seen once. Patients chosen for sequencing had shown CD8+CD57+ cell expansion by flow cytometry. Sequenced sample: sorted CD4+, CD8+, or CD8+CD57+ T cells (not recorded which) from PBMCs. The clonotype originates from a human donor with aplastic anemia.

The CDR3 DNA is TGTGCCAGCAGCCGAGGGGGGGACTCCGGAAACACCATATATTTT. Translating it yields CASSRGGDSGNTIYF. The rearrangement links TRBV5-5 to TRBJ1-3, with D possibly TRBD1 on 6 matching bases. CDR1 is SGHKS, CDR2 YYEKEE, per germline (reference sequence). This CDR3 comprises 15 residues. The V and J ends lost 4 bases and 4 bases respectively, with 15 bases between them.